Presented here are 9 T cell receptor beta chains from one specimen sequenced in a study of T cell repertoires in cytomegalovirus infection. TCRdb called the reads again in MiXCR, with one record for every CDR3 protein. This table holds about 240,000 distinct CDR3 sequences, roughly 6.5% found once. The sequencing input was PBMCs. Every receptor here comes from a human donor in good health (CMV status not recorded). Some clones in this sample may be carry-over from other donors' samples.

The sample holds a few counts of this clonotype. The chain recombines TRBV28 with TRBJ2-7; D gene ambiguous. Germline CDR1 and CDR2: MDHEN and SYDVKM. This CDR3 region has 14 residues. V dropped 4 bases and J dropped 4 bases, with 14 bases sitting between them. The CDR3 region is CASSWTERKYEQYF. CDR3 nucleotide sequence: TGTGCCAGCAGTTGGACGGAACGTAAGTACGAGCAGTACTTC.

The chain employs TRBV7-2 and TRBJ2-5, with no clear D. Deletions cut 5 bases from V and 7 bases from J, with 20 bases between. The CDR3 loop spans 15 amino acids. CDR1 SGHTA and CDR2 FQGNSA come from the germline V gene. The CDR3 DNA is TGTGCCAGCAGCCATGGAGCTATGGATTTCGGGACCCAGTACTTC. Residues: CASSHGAMDFGTQYF.

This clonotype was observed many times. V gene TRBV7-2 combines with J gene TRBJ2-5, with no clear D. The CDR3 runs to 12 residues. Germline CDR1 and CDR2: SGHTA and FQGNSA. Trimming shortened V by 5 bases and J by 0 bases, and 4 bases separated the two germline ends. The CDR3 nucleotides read TGTGCCAGCAGCCGGTACCAAGAGACCCAGTACTTC. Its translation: CASSRYQETQYF. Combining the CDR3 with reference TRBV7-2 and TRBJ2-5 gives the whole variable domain GAGVSQSPSNKVTEKGKDVELRCDPISGHTALYWYRQSLGQGLEFLIYFQGNSAPDKSGLPSDRFSAERTGGSVSTLTIQRTQQEDSAVYLCASSRYQETQYFGPGTRLLVL.

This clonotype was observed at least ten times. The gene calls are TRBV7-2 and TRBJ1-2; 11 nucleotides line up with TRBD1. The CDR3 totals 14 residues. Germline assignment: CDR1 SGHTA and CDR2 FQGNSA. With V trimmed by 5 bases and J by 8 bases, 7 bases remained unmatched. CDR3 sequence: CASSLGQGARGYTF. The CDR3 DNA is TGTGCCAGCAGCCTAGGACAGGGGGCGCGAGGCTACACCTTC.

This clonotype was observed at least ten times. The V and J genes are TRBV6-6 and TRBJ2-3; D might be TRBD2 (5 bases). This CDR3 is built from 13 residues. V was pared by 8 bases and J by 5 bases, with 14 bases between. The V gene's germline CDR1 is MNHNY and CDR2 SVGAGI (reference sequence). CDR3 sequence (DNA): TGTGCCAGCCAAGGACGGGGTAAAGATACGCAGTATTTT. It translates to CASQGRGKDTQYF.

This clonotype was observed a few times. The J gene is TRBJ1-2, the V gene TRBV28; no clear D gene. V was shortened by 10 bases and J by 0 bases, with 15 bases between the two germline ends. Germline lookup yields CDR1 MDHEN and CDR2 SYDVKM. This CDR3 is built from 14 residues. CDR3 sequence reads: CAIKQSGANYGYTF. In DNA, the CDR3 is TGTGCCATTAAACAGAGCGGGGCTAACTATGGCTACACCTTC.

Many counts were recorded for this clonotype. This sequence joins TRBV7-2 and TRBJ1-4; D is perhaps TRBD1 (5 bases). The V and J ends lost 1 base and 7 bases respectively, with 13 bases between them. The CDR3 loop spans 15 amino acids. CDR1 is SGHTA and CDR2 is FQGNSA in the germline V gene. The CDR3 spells CASSLEGRGTEKLFF. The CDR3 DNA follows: TGTGCCAGCAGCTTAGAGGGGCGGGGTACTGAAAAACTGTTTTTT. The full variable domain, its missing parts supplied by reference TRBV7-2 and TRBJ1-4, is GAGVSQSPSNKVTEKGKDVELRCDPISGHTALYWYRQSLGQGLEFLIYFQGNSAPDKSGLPSDRFSAERTGGSVSTLTIQRTQQEDSAVYLCASSLEGRGTEKLFFGSGTQLSVL.

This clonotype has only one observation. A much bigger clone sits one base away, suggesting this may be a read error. This CDR3 reads CASRIWSGATYEQYF. The DNA of the CDR3 is TGTGCCAGTAGAATTTGGTCAGGGGCTACCTACGAGCAGTACTTC. This sequence joins TRBV19 and TRBJ2-7; D is perhaps TRBD1 (6 bases). This CDR3 has 15 residues. From germline, CDR1 is LNHDA and CDR2 SQIVND (reference sequence). Trimming cost V 6 bases and J 2 bases, with 17 bases left between them.

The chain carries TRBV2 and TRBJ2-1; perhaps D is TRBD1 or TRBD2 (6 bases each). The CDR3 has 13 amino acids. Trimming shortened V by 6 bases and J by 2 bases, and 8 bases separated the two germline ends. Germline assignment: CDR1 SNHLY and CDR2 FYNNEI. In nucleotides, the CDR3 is TGTGCCAGCAGAGGGGGGACCTACAATGAGCAGTTCTTC. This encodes CASRGGTYNEQFF. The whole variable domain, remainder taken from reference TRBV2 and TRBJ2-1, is EPEVTQTPSHQVTQMGQEVILRCVPISNHLYFYWYRQILGQKVEFLVSFYNNEISEKSEIFDDQFSVERPDGSNFTLKIRSTKLEDSAMYFCASRGGTYNEQFFGPGTRLTVL.